The entry that follows covers one T cell receptor beta chain sequence. Its antigen remains unidentified. Trimming shortened V by 5 bases and J by 2 bases, and 9 bases separated the two germline ends. The CDR3 has 13 residues. Germline loops: CDR1 SGHRS, CDR2 YFSETQ. The data were taken from a study of T cells in Graves' hyperthyroidism and ophthalmopathy. Patients having uncontrolled infection, another autoimmune disease, pregnancy or lactation were not included. Amplification of TCR beta CDR3 regions used RNA as the template. HTBI primers were employed in a first-round RT-PCR of the TCR CDR3. In TCRdb, the multiplex PCR reads were re-called with MiXCR into one record per CDR3 protein. This table has about 480,000 distinct CDR3 sequences, roughly 23% appearing once. Whole-study findings and limits: Ophthalmopathy was told apart from stable hyperthyroidism by a 13 V-J model. Most expanded thyroid clonotypes above 0.001 recurred in blood.

The V call is TRBV5-1, the J call TRBJ2-3; D remains ambiguous. The receptor was derived from a woman between 70 and 85 years old with Graves' ophthalmopathy. The sequenced sample consisted of blood. The CDR3 is CASRGYLTDTQYF. CDR3 sequence (DNA): TGCGCCAGCAGGGGCTACCTCACAGATACGCAGTATTTT.